The sequence of this T cell receptor beta chain was determined in a study of T cells expressing NK-cell markers. Looking at the study overall: Repertoires of TCR beta were obtained from T cells sorted as CD3+CD56+NKG2C+, CD3+CD56+NKG2C- and CD3+CD56-NKG2C+. Of eight sequenced donors, seven were HCMV-seropositive and one HCMV-seronegative. Whole-study results and caveats: HCMV specificity of the expanded NKG2C+ T cell clones was not established.

This CDR3 spans 15 amino acids. Looked up from germline, CDR1 is SGHRS and CDR2 is YFSETQ. On this clonotype itself: Its antigen is still unknown.

Template switching by 5'RACE with UMIs generated the TCR beta cDNA. TCRdb reprocessed the 5' RACE reads and stores each CDR3 protein as one record, lacking DNA. The sample table includes about 380,000 distinct CDR3 sequences. The chain carries TRBV5-1 and TRBJ2-1; TCRdb's D call, TRBD2, is unchecked because there is no DNA. The sample consisted of blood T cells: a sorted CD56 or NKG2C T cell subset, CD4+ or CD8+ T cells, or bulk PBMC T cells (not recorded which). The sequence was obtained from a man aged 18-69 years in good health. CDR3 amino acids: CASSFSGGRKNEQFF.